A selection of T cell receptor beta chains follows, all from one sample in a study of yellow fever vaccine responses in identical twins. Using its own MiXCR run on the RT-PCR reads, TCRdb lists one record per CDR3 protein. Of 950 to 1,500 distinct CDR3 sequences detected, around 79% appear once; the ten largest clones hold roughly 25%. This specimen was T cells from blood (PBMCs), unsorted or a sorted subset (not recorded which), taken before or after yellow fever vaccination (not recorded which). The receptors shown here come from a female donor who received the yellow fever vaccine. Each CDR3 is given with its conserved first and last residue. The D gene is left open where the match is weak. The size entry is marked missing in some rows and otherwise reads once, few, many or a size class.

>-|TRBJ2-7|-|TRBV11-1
CASSYSYEQYF
TGTGCCAGCAGCTACTCCTACGAGCAGTACTTC
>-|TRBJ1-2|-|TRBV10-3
CAISNQVDRHGYTF
TGTGCCATCAGTAACCAGGTCGACAGGCATGGCTACACCTTC
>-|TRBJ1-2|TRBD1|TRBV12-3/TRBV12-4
CASKKQGQANYGYTF
TGTGCCAGCAAGAAACAGGGGCAAGCTAACTATGGCTACACCTTC
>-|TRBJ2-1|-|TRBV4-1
CASSQGQGGIEQFF
TGCGCCAGCAGCCAAGGCCAGGGTGGCATTGAGCAGTTCTTC
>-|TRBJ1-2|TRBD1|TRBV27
CASSFSGQTYGYTF
TGTGCCAGCAGTTTCTCGGGACAGACCTATGGCTACACCTTC
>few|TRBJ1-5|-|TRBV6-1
CASSEGAWDNQPQHF
TGTGCCAGCAGTGAGGGGGCCTGGGACAATCAGCCCCAGCATTTT
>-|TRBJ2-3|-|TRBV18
CASSPRTTDTQYF
TGTGCCAGCTCACCACGAACCACAGATACGCAGTATTTT
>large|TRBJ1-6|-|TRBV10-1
CASSKASLHF
TGCGCCAGCAGTAAGGCATCCCTCCACTTT
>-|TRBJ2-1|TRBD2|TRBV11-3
CASSSGLAREQFF
TGTGCCAGCAGCTCGGGACTAGCCCGAGAGCAGTTCTTC
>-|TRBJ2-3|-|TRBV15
CATSRAADTQYF
TGTGCCACCAGCAGAGCGGCAGATACGCAGTATTTT
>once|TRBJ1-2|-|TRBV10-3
CAISVSAPLYGYTF
TGTGCCATCAGTGTGTCAGCTCCTCTCTATGGCTACACCTTC
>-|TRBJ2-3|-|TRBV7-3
CASSLTVTRLGTDTQYF
TGTGCCAGCAGCTTAACCGTGACTAGACTCGGCACAGATACGCAGTATTTT
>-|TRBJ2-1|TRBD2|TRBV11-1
CASLPTSGSYNEQFF
TGTGCCAGCCTGCCCACTAGCGGCTCCTACAATGAGCAGTTCTTC
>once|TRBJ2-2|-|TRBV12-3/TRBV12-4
CASSTPPGPGVTAGELFF
TGTGCCAGCAGTACACCTCCGGGGCCCGGAGTTACGGCCGGGGAGCTGTTTTTT
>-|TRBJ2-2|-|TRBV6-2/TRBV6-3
CASSYPTRSTGELFF
TGTGCCAGCAGTTACCCCACCCGTTCCACCGGGGAGCTGTTTTTT
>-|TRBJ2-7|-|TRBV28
CASRSYEQYF
TGTGCCAGCAGAAGCTACGAGCAGTACTTC
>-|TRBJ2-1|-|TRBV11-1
CASTLGGTAYNEQFF
TGTGCCAGCACCCTGGGGGGCACAGCCTACAATGAGCAGTTCTTC
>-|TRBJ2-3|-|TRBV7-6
CASSRGLSPSTDTQYF
TGTGCTAGCAGTCGCGGACTGTCCCCTAGCACAGATACGCAGTATTTT
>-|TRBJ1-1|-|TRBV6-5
CASSYSRTVNTEAFF
TGTGCCAGCAGTTACTCCCGGACAGTGAACACTGAAGCTTTCTTT
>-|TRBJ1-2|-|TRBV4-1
CASSGNQGLVDGYTF
TGCGCCAGCAGCGGAAACCAGGGGCTTGTTGATGGCTACACCTTC
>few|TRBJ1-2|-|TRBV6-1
CASSVARNYGYTF
TGTGCCAGCAGTGTCGCCAGGAACTATGGCTACACCTTC